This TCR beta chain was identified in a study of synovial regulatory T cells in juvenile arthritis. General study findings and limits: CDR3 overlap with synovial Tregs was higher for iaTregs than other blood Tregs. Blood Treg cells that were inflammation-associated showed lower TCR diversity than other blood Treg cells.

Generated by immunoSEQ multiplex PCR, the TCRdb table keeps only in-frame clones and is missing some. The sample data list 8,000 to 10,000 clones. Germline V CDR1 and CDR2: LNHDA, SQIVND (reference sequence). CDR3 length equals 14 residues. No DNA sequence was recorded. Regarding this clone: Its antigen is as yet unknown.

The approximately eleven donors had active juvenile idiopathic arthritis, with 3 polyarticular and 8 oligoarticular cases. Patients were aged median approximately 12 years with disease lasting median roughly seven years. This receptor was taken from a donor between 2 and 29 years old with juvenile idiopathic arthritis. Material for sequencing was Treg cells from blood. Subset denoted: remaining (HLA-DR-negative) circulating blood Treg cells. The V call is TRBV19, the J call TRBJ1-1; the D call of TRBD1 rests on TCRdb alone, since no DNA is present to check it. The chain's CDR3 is CASSFIRLNTEAFF.